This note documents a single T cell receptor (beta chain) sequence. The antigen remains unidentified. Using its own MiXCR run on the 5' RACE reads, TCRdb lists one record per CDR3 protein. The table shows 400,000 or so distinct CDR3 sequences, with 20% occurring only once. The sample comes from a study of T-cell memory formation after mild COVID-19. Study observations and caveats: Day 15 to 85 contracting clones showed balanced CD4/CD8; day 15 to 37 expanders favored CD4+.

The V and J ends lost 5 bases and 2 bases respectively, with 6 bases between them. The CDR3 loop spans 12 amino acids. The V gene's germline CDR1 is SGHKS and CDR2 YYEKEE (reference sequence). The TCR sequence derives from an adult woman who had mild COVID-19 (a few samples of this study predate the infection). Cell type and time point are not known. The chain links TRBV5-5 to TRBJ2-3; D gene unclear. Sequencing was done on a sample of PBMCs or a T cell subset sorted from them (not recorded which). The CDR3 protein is CASRVHTDTQYF. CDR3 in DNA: TGTGCCAGCAGGGTGCACACAGATACGCAGTATTTT.